The 19 T cell receptor beta chains listed next were all sequenced from one sample in a study of cytomegalovirus exposure and HLA in healthy donors. TCRdb's table, derived via immunoSEQ multiplex PCR, lists solely in-frame clones and lacks some. The profile shows more than 250,000 clones, about 90% of them singletons. Sequences were obtained from PBMCs. All receptors come from a woman aged 25 to 39 in good health and CMV-seronegative.

J is TRBJ2-1 and V is TRBV19, with TRBD2 identical over 12 bases. The V gene's germline CDR1 is LNHDA and CDR2 SQIVND (reference sequence). Unmatched junction bases numbered 8, after V lost 6 bases and J lost 8 bases. The CDR3 sequence is 15 residues long. CDR3 loop: CASRDLAGGPYEQFF. The DNA of the CDR3 is TGTGCCAGTAGGGACCTAGCGGGAGGGCCCTATGAGCAGTTCTTC.

The V call is TRBV5-1, the J call TRBJ2-1; TRBD2 is a possible D gene (6 bases). Germline V gives CDR1 SGHRS, CDR2 YFSETQ. The CDR3 contains 15 residues. The V end was cut by 0 bases, the J end by 5 bases, with 12 bases between. CDR3 region: CASSLGFGGNNEQFF. CDR3 nucleotides: TGCGCCAGCAGCTTGGGCTTCGGCGGGAACAATGAGCAGTTCTTC. Looking up the rest from reference TRBV5-1 and TRBJ2-1 gives the full variable domain: KAGVTQTPRYLIKTRGQQVTLSCSPISGHRSVSWYQQTPGQGLQFLFEYFSETQRNKGNFPGRFSGRQFSNSRSEMNVSTLELGDSALYLCASSLGFGGNNEQFFGPGTRLTVL.

The V and J genes are TRBV4-1 and TRBJ1-1; the D is unclear. V lost 2 bases, J lost 1 base, and 5 bases lay in between. The CDR3 extends over 13 amino acids. CDR1 is MGHRA, CDR2 YSYEKL, per germline. CDR3 residues: CASSQYTNTEAFF. CDR3 nucleotide sequence: TGCGCCAGCAGCCAATACACGAACACTGAAGCTTTCTTT.

The V call is TRBV25-1, the J call TRBJ2-1, with TRBD2 identical over 9 bases. This CDR3 has 15 amino acids. V lost 3 bases and J lost 3; bases outside the gene matches: 3. The germline gives CDR1 MGHDK, CDR2 SYGVNS. CDR3 protein: CASSDWTSDYNEQFF. The CDR3 bases are TGTGCCAGCAGTGACTGGACTAGCGACTACAATGAGCAGTTCTTC.

The chain employs TRBV7-2 and TRBJ2-1; 10 positions match TRBD1. Trimming at V came to 2 bases and at J to 12 bases, leaving 13 bases not matched to a gene. Germline V lookup: CDR1 SGHTA, CDR2 FQGNSA. The CDR3 has 16 amino acids. The CDR3 reads CASSLTSGPGDRGQFF. As DNA, the CDR3 is TGTGCCAGCAGCTTAACAAGCGGGCCCGGGGACAGGGGGCAGTTCTTC.

The CDR3 DNA reads as TGTGCCAGCAGTTTTAGCGGCCGGGGGACCGGGGAGCTGTTTTTT. Translated: CASSFSGRGTGELFF. The rearrangement uses TRBV6-9 and TRBJ2-2; TRBD2 might be the D (6 bases). V was clipped by 4 bases and J by 5 bases, with 14 bases between them. This CDR3 has 15 residues. From germline, CDR1 is MNHGY and CDR2 SVAAGI.

The V gene is TRBV7-2, the J gene TRBJ2-7, with D perhaps given as TRBD1 or TRBD2 (5 bases each). V was shortened by 5 bases and J by 0 bases, with 14 bases between the two germline ends. The CDR3 length is 15 residues. Germline CDR1 is SGHTA and CDR2 is FQGNSA. The CDR3 loop is CASSQGRVSSYEQYF. In DNA form, the CDR3 reads TGTGCCAGCAGCCAGGGACGGGTTAGCTCCTACGAGCAGTACTTC.

The rearrangement links TRBV27 to TRBJ1-1, with TRBD1 as a possible D gene (5 bases). CDR1 is MNHEY, CDR2 SMNVEV, per germline (reference sequence). With 3 bases removed from V and 1 base from J, the gap between germline ends came to 9 bases. The CDR3 loop spans 14 amino acids. In nucleotides, the CDR3 is TGTGCCAGCAGTTTCCTGGACACGAACACTGAAGCTTTCTTT. Protein product: CASSFLDTNTEAFF.

The V and J genes are TRBV7-8 and TRBJ1-1; 9 bases fit TRBD1. This CDR3 is built from 15 residues. V lost 7 bases and J lost 3; bases outside the gene matches: 9. CDR1 SGHVS and CDR2 FQNEAQ come from the germline V gene. The DNA for the CDR3 is TGTGCCAGCACAGATTGGACAGGGGTAGACACTGAAGCTTTCTTT. This translates into CASTDWTGVDTEAFF.

This chain connects TRBV7-8 to TRBJ1-3, with D perhaps matching TRBD1 (5 bases). V dropped 1 base and J dropped 7 bases, with 23 bases sitting between them. This CDR3 is built from 18 residues. Germline V CDR1 and CDR2: SGHVS, FQNEAQ. The CDR3 DNA reads TGTGCCAGCAGCTTAGGCGCGCGGGCTATGGGTCGACAGAACACCATATATTTT. It specifies CASSLGARAMGRQNTIYF.

The gene calls are TRBV4-1 and TRBJ2-7; 9 bases map to TRBD2. The germline V gene has CDR1 MGHRA and CDR2 YSYEKL. The CDR3 runs to 16 residues. The J segment lost 1 base and the V segment lost 4 bases, leaving 8 bases of the junction unmatched. CDR3 amino acids: CASSLGWLAGSYEQYF. CDR3 bases: TGCGCCAGCAGCCTTGGGTGGCTAGCGGGGTCCTACGAGCAGTACTTC.

J is TRBJ2-2 and V is TRBV18; no clear D gene. This CDR3 has 15 amino acids. The V and J ends lost 8 bases and 0 bases respectively, with 13 bases between them. Germline V CDR1 and CDR2: KGHSH, LQKENI. The CDR3 DNA reads as TGTGCCAGCGGTCGTTTTACCCCGAACACCGGGGAGCTGTTTTTT. Amino acid sequence: CASGRFTPNTGELFF.

The chain is built from TRBV27 and TRBJ2-7; 8 nucleotides agree with TRBD1. V shed 2 bases and J 1 base; nucleotides not matched to a gene: 4. The CDR3 covers 15 residues. Germline assignment: CDR1 MNHEY and CDR2 SMNVEV (reference sequence). The CDR3 sequence is CASSLGTGVSYEQYF. The CDR3 DNA follows: TGTGCCAGCAGTTTAGGGACAGGAGTATCCTACGAGCAGTACTTC.

This clone occurred a few times. This chain joins TRBV7-3 and TRBJ2-1; D is uncertain. The V gene's germline CDR1 is SGHTA and CDR2 FQGTGA. The CDR3 is made up of 12 amino acids. Trimming cost V 2 bases and J 9 bases, with 8 bases left between them. CDR3 sequence reads: CASSLPLGEQFF. CDR3 DNA: TGTGCCAGCAGCTTACCCTTAGGTGAGCAGTTCTTC.

The V and J genes are TRBV6-1 and TRBJ2-1; TRBD2 matches 7 bases. The V gene's germline CDR1 is MNHNS and CDR2 SASEGT. With V trimmed by 0 bases and J by 7 bases, 3 bases remained unmatched. The CDR3 is made up of 14 amino acids. The CDR3 reads CASSEAGGMNEQFF. The CDR3 DNA is TGTGCCAGCAGTGAAGCGGGAGGGATGAATGAGCAGTTCTTC.

The chain recombines TRBV7-9 with TRBJ2-1; D is unclear. The CDR3 contains 14 residues. Germline CDR1 is SEHNR and CDR2 is FQNEAQ (reference sequence). The V end lost 7 bases, the J end lost 4 bases, and 14 bases lay between the germline ends. In nucleotides, the CDR3 is TGTGCCAGCACCGACTGGGGTTCATACAATGAGCAGTTCTTC. This encodes CASTDWGSYNEQFF.

V is TRBV15 and J is TRBJ1-1; TRBD1 matches at 8 bases. The CDR3 sequence is 16 residues long. Germline CDR1 LNHNV, CDR2 YYDKDF (reference sequence). Losses at the gene ends were 3 bases for V and 5 bases for J; bases not matched to a gene: 11. Here the CDR3 reads CATSRNRGGLMTEAFF. The CDR3 region has the DNA TGTGCCACCAGCAGGAACAGGGGGGGCCTAATGACTGAAGCTTTCTTT.

This chain links TRBV27 with TRBJ2-7; D is possibly TRBD2 (5 bases). V lost 4 bases and J 3 bases, leaving 13 bases between the germline ends. The CDR3 runs 14 residues. Germline V gene lookup returns CDR1 MNHEY and CDR2 SMNVEV (reference sequence). In nucleotides, the CDR3 is TGTGCCAGCAGTTGGGCGGGCTCCTTCTACGAGCAGTACTTC. Encoded protein: CASSWAGSFYEQYF.

The chain carries TRBV19 and TRBJ2-7; 7 nucleotides match TRBD2. The ends lost 4 bases at V and 0 bases at J; junction bases unmatched: 9. Germline assignment: CDR1 LNHDA and CDR2 SQIVND (reference sequence). The CDR3 has 16 residues. Here the CDR3 DNA reads TGTGCCAGTAGTACCGCCGCGGGAGCTCCCTCCTACGAGCAGTACTTC. Residues: CASSTAAGAPSYEQYF.